This TCR beta chain originates from a study of blood T cell repertoires in COVID-19 (TCRdb year 2020). Regarding the research as a whole: Collaborator samples came from the United States, Italy and Spain and covered acute and convalescent phases of COVID-19. The material from the prospective study consisted of cDNA or gDNA derived from T cells, B-cell-depleted T cells, or PBMCs. Deeply sampled blood TCRbeta repertoires from subjects exposed to, actively infected with, or recovered from COVID-19 were included in the dataset. The repertoires were released in a freely available public database intended as a resource for research on the immune response to SARS-CoV-2. The samples were drawn from the first 160 participants of the ongoing ImmuneRACE study and from 1,254 subjects provided by 6 global collaborators. The sample metadata nearly always contained a de-identified subject ID, COVID-19 status, age in years and sex. Where HLA class I and class II types were available, the types were taken from metadata supplied by the sample provider, not from assay-based typing. General conclusions and limits of the study: The amount of clinical and demographic metadata varied by source and participant and was provided uncurated.

The immunoSEQ Assay, a bias-controlled multiplex PCR, was used to amplify TCRbeta CDR3 regions from genomic DNA. In the authors' own workflow: Within the assay, amplification of reference gene primers was used to estimate how many nucleated cells each sample contained. To quantify the absolute abundance of each unique TCRbeta CDR3 rearrangement, sequence reads were collapsed and filtered. For each sample, productive Simpson clonality was calculated as the square root of Simpson's diversity index over productive rearrangements. Held by TCRdb, this immuneACCESS table contains in-frame sequences only and omits some clones. Under half of the omission traces to an unresolved V gene where checked; the cause of the rest is unknown. Clone size and the V and J calls come from that table; the DNA yielded D and trimming. The sample data list about 270,000 clones, and 88% of these were observed just once. The top ten constitute under 4.5% of the sample.

Samples from volunteer blood donors who had recovered from COVID-19 were contributed by a second Seattle source. Whole blood was collected in K2EDTA tubes by collaborating institutions according to the institutions' own protocols. Collaborator samples were shipped for TCRbeta analysis as frozen whole blood, isolated PBMCs, or DNA extracted from either sample type. The CDR3 spans 13 residues, from the cysteine through the phenylalanine. Here the CDR3 DNA is all that survives: 39 bases in frame from base 1. From a lookup of the germline V gene, CDR1 and CDR2 are WSHSY and SAAADI. V is shortened by 3 bases, J by 5 bases, and the region joining them spans 10 bases. With respect to this clone: There is no known antigen for this receptor. No per-base quality is available; no much larger clone lies one base away.

Sequenced input: peripheral blood. The sequence joins TRBV10-2 to TRBJ1-1; the D gene is unclear. The receptor was isolated from a man aged 60 to 75 who had recovered from COVID-19. The CDR3 region: CASSDLLRTEAFF. The sequenced DNA is TGCGCCAGCAGTGACCTTTTACGGACTGAAGCTTTCTTT.